This T cell receptor (beta chain) was recovered during a study of cytomegalovirus exposure and HLA in healthy donors. PCR involved 60 Vbeta and 13 Jbeta primers. The data were produced by immunoSEQ multiplex PCR, yet TCRdb's version contains in-frame clones alone and is incomplete. The sample has fewer than 85,000 clones. The CDR3 runs 14 residues. The V and J ends lost 3 bases and 3 bases respectively, with 12 bases between them. Germline V gene data show CDR1 as SGHRS and CDR2 as YFSETQ. The V call is TRBV5-1, the J call TRBJ1-1; D not resolved. The clonotype originates from a middle-aged woman in good health and CMV-seropositive. The sequenced sample was PBMCs. The CDR3 loop is CASSSRGHYTEAFF. CDR3 DNA: TGCGCCAGCAGCTCCCGAGGGCACTACACTGAAGCTTTCTTT.